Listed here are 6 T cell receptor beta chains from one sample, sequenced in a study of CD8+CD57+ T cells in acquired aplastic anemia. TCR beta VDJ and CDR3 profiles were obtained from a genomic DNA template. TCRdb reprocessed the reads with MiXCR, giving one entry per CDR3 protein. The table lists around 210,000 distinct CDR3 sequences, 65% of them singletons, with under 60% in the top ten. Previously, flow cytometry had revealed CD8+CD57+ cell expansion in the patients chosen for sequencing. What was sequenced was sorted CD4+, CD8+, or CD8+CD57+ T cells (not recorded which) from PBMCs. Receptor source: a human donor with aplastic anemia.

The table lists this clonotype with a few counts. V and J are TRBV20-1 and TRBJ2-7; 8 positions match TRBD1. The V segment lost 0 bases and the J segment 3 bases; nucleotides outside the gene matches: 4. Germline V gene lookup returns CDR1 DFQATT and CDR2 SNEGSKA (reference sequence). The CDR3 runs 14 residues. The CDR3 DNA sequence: TGCAGTGCTAGAGATCAGGGGGCCAGCTACGAGCAGTACTTC. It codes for CSARDQGASYEQYF.

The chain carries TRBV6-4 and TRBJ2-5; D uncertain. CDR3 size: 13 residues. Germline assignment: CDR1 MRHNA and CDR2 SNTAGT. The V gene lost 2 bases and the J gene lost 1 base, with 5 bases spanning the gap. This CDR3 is CASSDNSQETQYF. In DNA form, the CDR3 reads TGTGCCAGCAGTGACAACAGCCAAGAGACCCAGTACTTC.

Here the CDR3 reads CASSFGGDYYGYTF. The CDR3 coding sequence is TGCGCCAGCAGCTTCGGGGGAGACTACTATGGCTACACCTTC. V is TRBV5-1 and J is TRBJ1-2; a possible D gene is TRBD1 (5 bases). Germline V CDR1 and CDR2: SGHRS, YFSETQ. Deletions cut 2 bases from V and 3 bases from J, with 11 bases between. This CDR3 spans 14 amino acids.

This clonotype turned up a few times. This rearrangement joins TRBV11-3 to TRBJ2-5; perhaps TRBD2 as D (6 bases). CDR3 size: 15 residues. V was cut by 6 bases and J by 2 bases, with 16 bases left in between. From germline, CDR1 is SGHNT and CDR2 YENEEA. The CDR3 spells CASSPGGAGQETQYF. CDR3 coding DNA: TGTGCCAGCAGTCCCGGCGGGGCAGGGCAAGAGACCCAGTACTTC.

DNA of the CDR3: TGTGCCAGCAGCCAAGGAAGGGTGCCGGGCGAGCAGTACTTC. Translated: CASSQGRVPGEQYF. The chain is built from TRBV14 and TRBJ2-7; D is unresolved. V was cut by 1 base and J by 6 bases, with 13 bases left in between. Germline lookup yields CDR1 SGHDN and CDR2 FVKESK. CDR3 length: 14 amino acids.

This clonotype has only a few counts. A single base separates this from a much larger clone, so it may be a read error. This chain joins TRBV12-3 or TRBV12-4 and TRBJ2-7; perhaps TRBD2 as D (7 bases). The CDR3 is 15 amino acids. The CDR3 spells CASSPGGGVSYERYF. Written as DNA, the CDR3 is TGTGCCAGCAGCCCGGGGGGCGGGGTTAGCTACGAGCGGTACTTC.